A single TCR beta chain is shown here with its context. What antigen it recognizes has not been identified. Per-base quality was not reported, and no clone a single base away is much larger than it. This record comes from a study of T-cell reconstitution after alpha-beta-depleted transplantation in children (dated by TCRdb to 2016 to 2018). Context from the whole study: T-cell immune reconstitution after TCRalphabeta/CD19-depleted allogeneic hematopoietic cell transplantation in children was quantitatively tracked in the study by means of TCR repertoire profiling.

Findings and caveats that apply to the study as a whole: Over the following months the frequencies of hyperexpanded clones went down, and after one year T-cell counts and TCRbeta diversity were mostly credited to newly produced T cells. In some patients, the high TCRbeta diversity seen at day 60 was put down to recipient T cells and intrathymic progenitors that had survived conditioning. Apparently early alphabetaT-cell count recovery about two months after transplant reportedly relied on only several hundred rapidly expanded clones derived from non-depleted graft cells.

The germline V and J ends show losses of 3 bases and 3 bases respectively, and no gene match explains 9 bases of the junction. From a lookup of the germline V gene, CDR1 and CDR2 are LGHNA and YSLEER. There are 16 amino acids in the CDR3, from cysteine to phenylalanine inclusive. Left in the record is the CDR3 DNA by itself, 48 bases read in frame from the first base. Reading the label with the study, this specimen's treatment or condition is: allogeneic hematopoietic cell transplantation with graft depleted of TCRalphabeta T cells and CD19 B cells. The children who served as transplant recipients had been given grafts of TCRalphabeta/CD19-depleted allogeneic hematopoietic cells. Libraries were built with PCR. The reads were generated on an Illumina HiSeq 2500. Molecular barcoding was employed in the preparation of TCR libraries, with unique molecular identifiers being used to normalize TCRbeta repertoire quantification. TCRdb reprocessing: public reads trimmed at Q25 with fastp, clones called with MiXCR, in-frame beta chains kept. Rows are combined by CDR3 protein, so each entry shows the most common genes and DNA. This sample lists over 450,000 distinct CDR3 sequences; about 10% were detected once. Around 2% of the sample belongs to the ten largest clones.

The sequences come from PBMCs, collected before TCRalphabeta/CD19-depleted stem cell transplant. This TCR came from a child aged 2 to 10 with inherited bone marrow failure, due to receive a stem cell transplant. The chain links TRBV4-3 with TRBJ1-2; TRBD1 agrees with 8 junctional bases. The CDR3 sequence is CASSQGGRDRYYGYTF. Read as DNA, the sequence is TGCGCCAGCAGCCAGGGGGGCCGGGACAGGTACTATGGCTACACCTTC.